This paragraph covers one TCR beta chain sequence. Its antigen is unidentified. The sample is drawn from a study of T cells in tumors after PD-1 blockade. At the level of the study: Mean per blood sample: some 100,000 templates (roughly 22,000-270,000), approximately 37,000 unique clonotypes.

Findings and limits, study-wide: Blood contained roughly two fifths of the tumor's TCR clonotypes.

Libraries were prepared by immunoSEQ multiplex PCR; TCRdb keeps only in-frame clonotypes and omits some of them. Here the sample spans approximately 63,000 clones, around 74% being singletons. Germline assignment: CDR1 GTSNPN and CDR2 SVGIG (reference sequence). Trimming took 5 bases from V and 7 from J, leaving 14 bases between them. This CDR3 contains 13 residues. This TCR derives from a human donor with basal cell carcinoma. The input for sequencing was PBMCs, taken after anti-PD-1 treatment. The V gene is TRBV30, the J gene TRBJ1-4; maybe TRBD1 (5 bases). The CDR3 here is CAWRGSGREKLFF. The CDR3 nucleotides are TGTGCCTGGCGCGGGTCAGGGCGTGAAAAACTGTTTTTT.